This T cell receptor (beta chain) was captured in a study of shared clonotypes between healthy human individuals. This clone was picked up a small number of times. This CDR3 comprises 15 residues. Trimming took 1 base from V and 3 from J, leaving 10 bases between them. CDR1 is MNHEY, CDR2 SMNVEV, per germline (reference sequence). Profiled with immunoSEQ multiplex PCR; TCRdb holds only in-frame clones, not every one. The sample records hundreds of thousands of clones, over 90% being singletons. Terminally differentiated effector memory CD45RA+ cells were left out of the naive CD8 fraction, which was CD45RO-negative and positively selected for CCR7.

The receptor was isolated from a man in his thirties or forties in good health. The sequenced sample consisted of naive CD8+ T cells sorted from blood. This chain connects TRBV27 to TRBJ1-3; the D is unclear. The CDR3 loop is CASSLLAGGGNTIYF. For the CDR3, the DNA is TGTGCCAGCAGTTTATTGGCCGGTGGTGGAAACACCATATATTTT.